The rows below give T cell receptor beta chains drawn from one sample of a study of CXCR3-negative and CXCR3-positive naive CD8 T cells. TCRdb reprocessed the 5' RACE reads, keeping one entry per CDR3 protein, no DNA. The sample's table shows about 86,000 distinct CDR3 sequences. The sequenced sample was naive CXCR3+ CD8+ T cells from blood. The receptors stem from a human donor in good health. Some clones in this sample may be carry-over from other donors' samples. Both conserved end residues are part of each CDR3.

J gene: TRBJ2-1
V gene: TRBV14
CDR3 protein: CASSHGTYNEQFF

J gene: TRBJ1-1
V gene: TRBV12-3/TRBV12-4
CDR3 protein: CASSLVRGTEAFF

J gene: TRBJ2-7
V gene: TRBV12-3/TRBV12-4
CDR3 protein: CASSLGQPGTGLEQYF

J gene: TRBJ2-1
V gene: TRBV20-1
CDR3 protein: CSARWALAGGESYNEQFF

J gene: TRBJ2-7
V gene: TRBV28
CDR3 protein: CASSSQRGYEQYF

J gene: TRBJ2-7
V gene: TRBV7-2
CDR3 protein: CASSPGGSGSSYEQYF

J gene: TRBJ2-5
V gene: TRBV7-6
CDR3 protein: CASSLEGPQWREETQYF

J gene: TRBJ2-1
V gene: TRBV12-3/TRBV12-4
CDR3 protein: CASRWTGNDEQFF

J gene: TRBJ1-1
V gene: TRBV4-2
CDR3 protein: CASSQEVQERNTEAFF

J gene: TRBJ2-3
V gene: TRBV5-1
CDR3 protein: CASSLTRDLTDTQYF

J gene: TRBJ2-1
V gene: TRBV2
CDR3 protein: CASSDGTSGGLFF

J gene: TRBJ2-2
V gene: TRBV11-2
CDR3 protein: CASSLERDSLGELFF

J gene: TRBJ2-2
V gene: TRBV4-3
CDR3 protein: CASSHWNGELFF

J gene: TRBJ2-1
V gene: TRBV6-6
CDR3 protein: CASSTRDIRYHEQFF

J gene: TRBJ2-2
V gene: TRBV5-4
CDR3 protein: CASSFRETFTGELFF

J gene: TRBJ1-4
V gene: TRBV28
CDR3 protein: CASSSPGTGGEKLFF

J gene: TRBJ2-5
V gene: TRBV7-9
CDR3 protein: CASSLPVWGQKETQYF

J gene: TRBJ2-2
V gene: TRBV4-3
CDR3 protein: CASSHLGTSGRESTGELFF

J gene: TRBJ2-5
V gene: TRBV4-2
CDR3 protein: CASSRGTSGQETQYF

J gene: TRBJ2-7
V gene: TRBV25-1
CDR3 protein: CASSDIYEQYF

J gene: TRBJ2-1
V gene: TRBV29-1
CDR3 protein: CSVVPGMASYNEQFF

J gene: TRBJ1-1
V gene: TRBV19
CDR3 protein: CASSIGGYVNTEAFF

J gene: TRBJ2-5
V gene: TRBV6-6
CDR3 protein: CASSYSAVGLETQYF

J gene: TRBJ1-2
V gene: TRBV21-1
CDR3 protein: CASSKRIDRSNYGYTF

J gene: TRBJ2-7
V gene: TRBV7-6
CDR3 protein: CASSYVPTGTNEQYF

J gene: TRBJ1-4
V gene: TRBV7-6
CDR3 protein: CASSLGTDHNEKLFF

J gene: TRBJ2-7
V gene: TRBV20-1
CDR3 protein: CSAEAAESSAYEQYF

J gene: TRBJ2-7
V gene: TRBV5-1
CDR3 protein: CASSLAVGSSYEQYF

J gene: TRBJ2-2
V gene: TRBV12-3/TRBV12-4
CDR3 protein: CASSLVGRRLAGDTGELFF

J gene: TRBJ1-5
V gene: TRBV28
CDR3 protein: CASSLSPGNQPQHF

J gene: TRBJ2-5
V gene: TRBV6-2/TRBV6-3
CDR3 protein: CASTLAGGLETQYF

J gene: TRBJ2-4
V gene: TRBV14
CDR3 protein: CASSQARGLAKNIQYF

J gene: TRBJ2-2
V gene: TRBV19
CDR3 protein: CASPSGYTGELFF

J gene: TRBJ2-3
V gene: TRBV7-9
CDR3 protein: CASSLGATDTQYF

J gene: TRBJ2-1
V gene: TRBV20-1
CDR3 protein: CSASIYNEQFF

J gene: TRBJ2-2
V gene: TRBV29-1
CDR3 protein: CSVIAGGITGELFF

J gene: TRBJ2-3
V gene: TRBV20-1
CDR3 protein: CSAILQGETGDTQYF

J gene: TRBJ1-1
V gene: TRBV27
CDR3 protein: CASTWGTEAFF

J gene: TRBJ2-1
V gene: TRBV28
CDR3 protein: CASSLLESSYNEQFF

J gene: TRBJ1-2
V gene: TRBV20-1
CDR3 protein: CSARDPWGLRGYTF

J gene: TRBJ2-2
V gene: TRBV6-1
CDR3 protein: CASAQQGWDGELFF

J gene: TRBJ2-3
V gene: TRBV7-6
CDR3 protein: CASSLAWTSGTDTQYF